A single TCR beta chain is shown here with its context. Antigen specificity is unknown. Some clones are missing from TCRdb's copy, which holds only in-frame ones; the method was immunoSEQ multiplex PCR. This sample has roughly 3,000 clones, with 88% found just once. Over chemoradiotherapy, repertoires were sampled more than once. The record originates from a study of chemoradiotherapy in HPV16-positive cancers. Notes on the study in general: During treatment, candidate HPV-specific clones and E7-related motifs expanded in tumor. Only a couple of HPV16-positive patients supplied the functional HPV-specificity definition.

From germline, CDR1 is SGDLS and CDR2 YYNGEE. V shed 2 bases, J shed 7 bases, and the junction held 3 bases outside the gene matches. The CDR3 covers 13 residues. The chain uses TRBV9 and TRBJ2-1; TRBD2 matches at 7 bases. This material consisted of tumor tissue, taken from a patient who underwent chemoradiotherapy. This clonotype originated in a human donor with HPV-associated anogenital cancer. The CDR3 DNA sequence: TGTGCCAGCAGCGTTACTAGCGTTAATGAGCAGTTCTTC. Translated, it gives CASSVTSVNEQFF.